Reported below is one T cell receptor beta chain. Its antigen is undetermined. Attachment of unique molecular identifiers was made to individual cDNA molecules. TCRdb passed the 5' RACE reads through MiXCR, listing each CDR3 protein once. The sample includes more than 60,000 distinct CDR3 sequences, about 13% of them seen just once. The data were obtained in a study of early T cells in non-severe SARS-CoV-2 infection. Overall study context: Unpaired chains resulted from sequencing bulk RNA of unsorted whole blood.

Study-wide results and limits: Comparison of clonotypes with VDJdb favored anti-spike CD8 responses while missing private and CD4 specificities.

There are 13 residues in the CDR3. Germline loops: CDR1 KGHSH, CDR2 LQKENI. Trimming pared 1 base from V and 8 bases from J, leaving 9 bases between. Sequenced material: whole blood. The V gene is TRBV18, the J gene TRBJ2-1; D unclear. The clonotype originates from an adult who was a healthcare worker with PCR-confirmed SARS-CoV-2 infection or an uninfected control (not recorded which). This chain's CDR3 is CASSPQAIDEQFF. CDR3 DNA sequence: TGTGCCAGCTCACCACAGGCGATCGATGAGCAGTTCTTC.